The 32 T cell receptor beta chains listed next were all sequenced from one sample in a study of T-cell reconstitution after alpha-beta-depleted transplantation in children (dated by TCRdb to between 2015 and 2016). Library prep was done by PCR. TCRdb names Illumina HiSeq 2500 as the instrument used. Molecular barcoding was employed in the preparation of TCR libraries, with unique molecular identifiers being used to normalize TCRbeta repertoire quantification. The public reads were reprocessed in TCRdb via fastp at Q25 and MiXCR, keeping in-frame beta chains. Each CDR3 protein gets just one entry, which takes the most common genes and DNA from the rows behind it. The sample has around 120,000 distinct CDR3 sequences on record, roughly 24% of them singletons. 8% to 11% of the sample goes to the ten largest clones. In light of the paper, this sample's treatment or condition label describes: allogeneic hematopoietic cell transplantation with graft depleted of TCRalphabeta T cells and CD19 B cells.

The sample was PBMCs, mostly from graft donor cells, taken 180 days after TCRalphabeta/CD19-depleted stem cell transplant. The origin of the receptors is a male patient aged 2-9 years who had a stem cell transplant for chronic granulomatous disease, so the T cells may come from the graft donor.

This rearrangement joins TRBV15 to TRBJ2-3; 11 bases are shared with TRBD2. The CDR3 is 18 residues long. Germline V gene sequence: CDR1 LNHNV, CDR2 YYDKDF (reference sequence). With 0 bases clipped from V and 6 bases from J, the junction kept 11 bases outside the gene matches. The chain's CDR3 is CATSRDGLAGGPSDTQYF. For the CDR3, the DNA is TGTGCCACCAGCAGAGATGGCCTAGCGGGGGGCCCTTCGGATACGCAGTATTTT.

V usage is TRBV24-1 and J usage is TRBJ2-5; weak D call: TRBD1 (6 bases). V was shortened by 3 bases and J by 0 bases, with 10 bases between the two germline ends. In germline, CDR1 is KGHDR, CDR2 SFDVKD. The CDR3 covers 15 residues. The CDR3 DNA reads as TGTGCCACCAGTGATAAAGACAGGCACCAAGAGACCCAGTACTTC. The encoded protein is CATSDKDRHQETQYF.

This chain uses TRBV4-2 with TRBJ2-7; 10 bases match TRBD2. The J segment lost 0 bases and the V segment lost 3 bases, leaving 5 bases of the junction unmatched. The CDR3 extends over 16 amino acids. The germline V gene encodes CDR1 LGHNA and CDR2 YNFKEQ. CDR3 residues: CASSQPGLAASYEQYF. The CDR3 DNA sequence: TGTGCCAGCAGCCAGCCCGGACTAGCGGCCTCCTACGAGCAGTACTTC.

In its sample, this clonotype was seen many times. The J gene is TRBJ2-7, the V gene TRBV5-1; 9 nucleotides line up with TRBD2. Trimming cost V 0 bases and J 7 bases; bases outside gene matches: 2. The CDR3 is 13 residues long. Per the germline V gene, CDR1 is SGHRS and CDR2 is YFSETQ. The DNA of the CDR3 is TGCGCCAGCAGCTTGGTTCTAGCGGGAGAGCAGTACTTC. The encoded protein is CASSLVLAGEQYF.

The table lists this clonotype with many counts. V and J are TRBV12-3 or TRBV12-4 and TRBJ2-1; perhaps TRBD1 as D (6 bases). Trimming pared 1 base from V and 14 bases from J, leaving 12 bases between. The CDR3 extends over 12 amino acids. This chain's CDR3 is CASSLVGTWEFF. The DNA of the CDR3 is TGTGCCAGCAGTTTAGTGGGGACATGGGAGTTCTTC.

Here the CDR3 reads CASSETLRSPQYF. CDR3 DNA sequence: TGTGCCAGCAGCGAAACCCTAAGGTCTCCGCAGTATTTT. This rearrangement joins TRBV14 to TRBJ2-3; no firm D call. The V and J ends lost 5 bases and 10 bases respectively, with 16 bases between them. CDR3 size: 13 residues. Germline CDR1 is SGHDN and CDR2 is FVKESK.

This clonotype was picked up a small number of times. The rearrangement uses TRBV20-1 and TRBJ2-3; D may be TRBD1 (6 bases). V gave up 0 bases and J gave up 4 bases, with 14 bases separating them. Per the germline V gene, CDR1 is DFQATT and CDR2 is SNEGSKA (reference sequence). This CDR3 comprises 15 residues. The CDR3 reads CSAREATGRADTQYF. The CDR3, as DNA: TGCAGTGCTAGAGAGGCTACAGGGCGTGCAGATACGCAGTATTTT.

At least ten counts were recorded for this clonotype. The V and J genes are TRBV29-1 and TRBJ2-2, with D uncertain. The CDR3 consists of 14 residues. CDR1 is SQVTM and CDR2 is ANQGSEA in the germline V gene. Between the trimmed V and J ends, which lost 1 base and 7 bases, there was a span of 13 bases. CDR3: CSVEVAGKVGELFF. In DNA, the CDR3 is TGCAGCGTTGAAGTGGCAGGAAAGGTCGGGGAGCTGTTTTTT.

J is TRBJ1-2 and V is TRBV12-3 or TRBV12-4; TRBD1 might be the D (5 bases). Between the trimmed V and J ends, which lost 6 bases and 6 bases, there was a span of 17 bases. The CDR3 totals 14 residues. This CDR3 reads CASSLNRQKDGYTF. Here the CDR3 DNA reads TGTGCCAGCAGCCTCAATCGACAGAAGGATGGCTACACCTTC.

This clonotype was observed a handful of times. The chain uses TRBV5-1 and TRBJ1-5; 7 positions agree with TRBD1. V lost 0 bases and J lost 7; bases outside the gene matches: 10. Germline-derived CDR1 and CDR2 are SGHRS and YFSETQ. The CDR3 is 16 residues long. The CDR3 bases are TGCGCCAGCAGCTTGGGCCCAGACAGGGACGGGCAGCCCCAGCATTTT. Amino acids: CASSLGPDRDGQPQHF.

The J gene is TRBJ2-2, the V gene TRBV4-2; 15 bases are a match to TRBD2. V trimming: 5 bases; J trimming: 6 bases; junction bases outside the gene matches: 16. The germline gives CDR1 LGHNA, CDR2 YNFKEQ. This CDR3 is 20 amino acids long. The CDR3 sequence is CASSKTGRTSGRAFPGELFF. CDR3 coding DNA: TGTGCCAGCAGCAAAACAGGAAGGACTAGCGGGAGGGCCTTTCCCGGGGAGCTGTTTTTT.

In its sample, this clonotype was seen a few times. As DNA, the CDR3 is TGTGCCAGCAGTTTCCCTAGCTTTGTAGCCGGGGAGCTGTTTTTT. Translating gives CASSFPSFVAGELFF. This chain uses TRBV12-3 or TRBV12-4 with TRBJ2-2; weak D call: TRBD2 (5 bases). This CDR3 is built from 15 residues. The ends were cut back, 3 bases at V and 6 bases at J, with 14 bases in the middle.

This clonotype occurred many times. The chain links TRBV12-3 or TRBV12-4 to TRBJ1-5; D not certain. V lost 5 bases to trimming and J lost 2 bases, with 13 bases between them. CDR3 size: 15 residues. The CDR3 spells CASSQGIVGNQPQHF. The CDR3 DNA follows: TGTGCCAGCAGTCAAGGGATAGTTGGCAATCAGCCCCAGCATTTT.

This clonotype was counted ten times or more. The J gene is TRBJ1-1, the V gene TRBV20-1; D gene unclear. The CDR3 length is 11 residues. Germline loops: CDR1 DFQATT, CDR2 SNEGSKA (reference sequence). The V gene lost 4 bases and the J gene lost 4 bases, with 7 bases spanning the gap. Written as DNA, the CDR3 is TGCAGTGCTACCGGGGTCACTGAAGCTTTCTTT. This codes for CSATGVTEAFF.

The chain is built from TRBV3-1 and TRBJ2-7; 10 nucleotides match TRBD1. This CDR3 comprises 15 residues. The germline gives CDR1 LGHDT, CDR2 YNNKEL (reference sequence). The V segment lost 0 bases and the J segment 3 bases; nucleotides outside the gene matches: 2. The CDR3 is CASSQDWTGGYEQYF. In DNA, the CDR3 is TGTGCCAGCAGCCAAGATTGGACAGGGGGCTACGAGCAGTACTTC.

V and J are TRBV20-1 and TRBJ1-1; D call uncertain. Germline V gene lookup returns CDR1 DFQATT and CDR2 SNEGSKA (reference sequence). The CDR3 covers 13 residues. As DNA, the CDR3 is TGCACTGCGAGCCGGGCCTTGAACACTGAAGCTTTCTTT. It yields the protein CTASRALNTEAFF.

The chain recombines TRBV10-2 with TRBJ2-7; D could derive from TRBD1 or TRBD2 (5 bases each). Germline CDR1 WSHSY, CDR2 SAAADI. V lost 2 bases and J 4 bases, leaving 12 bases between the germline ends. The length of the CDR3 is 14 residues. The CDR3 here is CASSERGRLYEQYF. The CDR3, as DNA: TGCGCCAGCAGTGAGAGGGGACGACTGTACGAGCAGTACTTC.

J is TRBJ2-3 and V is TRBV12-3 or TRBV12-4, with D unclear. CDR3 size: 15 residues. With 2 bases removed from V and 0 bases from J, the gap between germline ends came to 9 bases. The CDR3 DNA follows: TGTGCCAGCAGTTTAAGGAGATCTAGCACAGATACGCAGTATTTT. Protein product: CASSLRRSSTDTQYF.

This clonotype was seen many times. The chain has TRBV4-2 and TRBJ2-2, with a weak D call TRBD1 (6 bases). V was shortened by 6 bases and J by 4 bases, with 12 bases between the two germline ends. This CDR3 is 14 amino acids long. CDR1 is LGHNA, CDR2 YNFKEQ, per germline. The CDR3 region is CASRPDRSTGELFF. For the CDR3, the DNA is TGTGCCAGCAGACCAGACAGGAGCACCGGGGAGCTGTTTTTT.

This clonotype has ten or more counts. The J gene is TRBJ2-1, the V gene TRBV29-1, with 7 bases lining up with TRBD1. Per the germline V gene, CDR1 is SQVTM and CDR2 is ANQGSEA. V lost 6 bases to trimming and J lost 5 bases; unmatched junction nucleotides: 7. This CDR3 comprises 13 residues. This CDR3 reads CSVPGTVNNEQFF. CDR3 DNA sequence: TGCAGCGTCCCAGGGACAGTGAACAATGAGCAGTTCTTC.

This clonotype was observed a handful of times. The chain employs TRBV10-3 and TRBJ2-2; D is ambiguous. The germline V and J ends were trimmed by 6 bases and 2 bases, with 16 bases remaining between them. CDR3 size: 16 residues. Germline V gene data show CDR1 as ENHRY and CDR2 as SYGVKD. CDR3 amino acids: CAIRHTSTANTGELFF. The CDR3 DNA sequence: TGTGCCATCAGACACACATCAACCGCTAACACCGGGGAGCTGTTTTTT.

In this sample, this clonotype turned up a few times. The V and J genes are TRBV9 and TRBJ1-2; D is unclear. This CDR3 comprises 14 residues. CDR1 and CDR2 (germline): SGDLS, YYNGEE. Trimming stripped 3 bases from V and 3 bases from J, with 12 bases between. DNA of the CDR3: TGTGCCAGCAGCGGGCACAGACCTTACTATGGCTACACCTTC. Its translation: CASSGHRPYYGYTF.

The V call is TRBV15, the J call TRBJ2-1; 8 bases map to TRBD2. V shed 1 base, J shed 8 bases, and the junction held 1 base outside the gene matches. Germline loops: CDR1 LNHNV, CDR2 YYDKDF (reference sequence). This CDR3 is 13 amino acids long. CDR3 coding DNA: TGTGCCACCAGCAGAGGGACTAGCCATGAGCAGTTCTTC. Amino acids: CATSRGTSHEQFF.

The chain couples TRBV7-8 to TRBJ1-6, with 8 bases aligning to TRBD1. Trimming took 1 base from V and 7 from J; bases not matched to a gene: 0. CDR1 and CDR2 from the germline V gene are SGHVS and FQNEAQ. The CDR3 has 14 residues. In DNA form, the CDR3 reads TGTGCCAGCAGCTTAGGGACAGGGAATTCACCCCTCCACTTT. It translates to CASSLGTGNSPLHF. Using reference TRBV7-8 and TRBJ1-6 for the parts outside the CDR3, the full variable domain is GAGVSQSPRYKVAKRGQDVALRCDPISGHVSLFWYQQALGQGPEFLTYFQNEAQLDKSGLPSDRFFAERPEGSVSTLKIQRTQQEDSAVYLCASSLGTGNSPLHFGNGTRLTVT.

The chain employs TRBV29-1 and TRBJ2-2, with D perhaps being TRBD1 or TRBD2 (5 bases each). Trimming took off 3 bases at V and 2 bases at J, with 16 bases between the two ends. This CDR3 has 16 amino acids. CDR1 is SQVTM, CDR2 ANQGSEA, per germline. DNA of the CDR3: TGCAGCGTTGAGTTGGGGGATCGGAAAAACACCGGGGAGCTGTTTTTT. Translation gives CSVELGDRKNTGELFF.

This clonotype was observed many times. The chain employs TRBV25-1 and TRBJ1-4; no clear D gene. The germline CDR1 and CDR2 sequences are MGHDK and SYGVNS. There are 15 residues in the CDR3. V lost 1 base, J lost 3 bases, and 9 bases lay in between. CDR3 protein: CASSEFGVANEKLFF. The CDR3 DNA is TGTGCCAGCAGTGAATTCGGGGTTGCTAATGAAAAACTGTTTTTT.

This chain joins TRBV7-2 and TRBJ2-7; D call uncertain. CDR3 length: 13 residues. V was clipped by 7 bases and J by 2 bases, with 12 bases between them. Germline CDR1 is SGHTA and CDR2 is FQGNSA. CDR3 DNA: TGTGCCAGCATCAAAAACCGGCCCTACGAGCAGTACTTC. It encodes CASIKNRPYEQYF.

This clonotype is judged medium-sized. The chain carries TRBV11-2 and TRBJ2-3; D uncertain. Germline-derived CDR1 and CDR2 are SGHAT and FQNNGV. The CDR3 runs 13 residues. Deletions cut 5 bases from V and 2 bases from J, with 8 bases between. CDR3 loop: CASSPIITDTQYF. CDR3 DNA: TGTGCCAGCAGCCCCATAATCACAGATACGCAGTATTTT.

This clonotype was seen ten or more times. The V gene is TRBV18, the J gene TRBJ2-3; possible D gene TRBD2, 5 bases. The CDR3 runs 17 residues. V gave up 0 bases and J gave up 2 bases, with 15 bases separating them. CDR1 KGHSH and CDR2 LQKENI come from the germline V gene. The CDR3 protein is CASSPPVTRFLTDTQYF. CDR3 DNA: TGTGCCAGCTCACCACCGGTCACTAGATTTCTCACAGATACGCAGTATTTT.

The V and J genes are TRBV29-1 and TRBJ1-1; D gene uncertain. Looked up from germline, CDR1 is SQVTM and CDR2 is ANQGSEA. V gave up 6 bases and J gave up 0 bases, with 11 bases separating them. This CDR3 has 13 amino acids. CDR3 in amino acids: CSVEAGMNTEAFF. For the CDR3, the DNA is TGCAGCGTCGAGGCCGGAATGAACACTGAAGCTTTCTTT.

The sample holds a few counts of this clonotype. J is TRBJ2-1 and V is TRBV5-1, with TRBD2 matching 7 bases. The CDR3 has 14 residues. Germline V gene sequence: CDR1 SGHRS, CDR2 YFSETQ. J lost 9 bases, V lost 0 bases, and 6 bases had no gene match. CDR3 in amino acids: CASSLAASGGEQFF. The DNA of the CDR3 is TGCGCCAGCAGCTTGGCAGCTAGCGGTGGTGAGCAGTTCTTC.

This clonotype was observed many times. The chain links TRBV4-3 to TRBJ2-3; D gene ambiguous. The V and J ends lost 6 bases and 4 bases respectively, with 5 bases between them. Germline V gene data show CDR1 as LGHNA and CDR2 as YSLEER. The CDR3 is 11 amino acids. The chain's CDR3 is CASSNADTQYF. The CDR3 DNA sequence: TGCGCCAGCAGTAACGCAGATACGCAGTATTTT.